This is a list of T cell receptor beta chains from one sample in a study of follicular helper T cells after annual influenza vaccination. Method: immunoSEQ multiplex PCR; TCRdb's copy keeps in-frame clones and lacks some. Of a few thousand clones in the sample, roughly 82% were seen once. The sample in question was CXCR5- memory CD4+ T cells sorted from blood, obtained 7 days after influenza vaccination. The receptors stem from an adult who received the influenza vaccine. The CDR3 runs from the conserved cysteine through the conserved F or W. Each record gives: J gene, D gene, V gene, clone size, CDR3 DNA, CDR3 protein. D genes are given only for firm matches. Only part of the rows carry a size: once, few, many, or a class if the clone is expanded.

J: TRBJ1-2; D: -; V: TRBV5-4; size: few; DNA: TGTGCCAGCAGCTTGCGGGGATTCCACTATGGCTACACCTTC; CDR3: CASSLRGFHYGYTF
J: TRBJ2-7; D: TRBD1; V: TRBV5-5; size: -; DNA: TGTGCCAGCAGTTGGGACAGGCAGGAATACGAGCAGTACTTC; CDR3: CASSWDRQEYEQYF
J: TRBJ2-4; D: -; V: TRBV2; size: once; DNA: TGTGCCAGCAGTGGGAGGCAGCTAGCCAAAAACATTCAGTACTTC; CDR3: CASSGRQLAKNIQYF
J: TRBJ1-3; D: -; V: TRBV11-2; size: -; DNA: TGTGCCAGCAGCTTAGATGGTTTCGCAAACACCATATATTTT; CDR3: CASSLDGFANTIYF
J: TRBJ1-1; D: -; V: TRBV2; size: -; DNA: TGTGCCAGCAGTGCTCTCGGGACAACGAGTCGGACTGAAGCTTTCTTT; CDR3: CASSALGTTSRTEAFF
J: TRBJ2-3; D: -; V: TRBV5-4; size: -; DNA: TGTGCCAGCAGCTTGGTATCGGTTGCTACGCAGTATTTT; CDR3: CASSLVSVATQYF
J: TRBJ2-7; D: TRBD2; V: TRBV5-5; size: -; DNA: TGTGCCAGCAGCTTGAGCGGGGGGCGGAGAGAGCAGTACTTC; CDR3: CASSLSGGRREQYF
J: TRBJ1-1; D: TRBD1; V: TRBV6-6; size: -; DNA: TGTGCCAGCAGTTGGACAGGGCGCGGCACTGAAGCTTTCTTT; CDR3: CASSWTGRGTEAFF
J: TRBJ2-2; D: -; V: TRBV7-9; size: few; DNA: TGTGCCAGCAGCTTAATGGGCCCGACCGGGGAGCTGTTTTTT; CDR3: CASSLMGPTGELFF
J: TRBJ2-6; D: -; V: TRBV5-1; size: -; DNA: TGCGCCAGCAGCCCGGCAGGGTTGGGGGCCAACGTCCTGACTTTC; CDR3: CASSPAGLGANVLTF
J: TRBJ1-4; D: -; V: TRBV7-2; size: -; DNA: TGTGCCAGCAGCCCCCGAGTCGGTGAAAAACTGTTTTTT; CDR3: CASSPRVGEKLFF
J: TRBJ1-3; D: -; V: TRBV5-4; size: -; DNA: TGTGCCAGCAGCGTACCAGGGGCTGGAAACACCATATATTTT; CDR3: CASSVPGAGNTIYF
J: TRBJ1-1; D: -; V: TRBV18; size: -; DNA: TGTGCCAGCTCACCGAACCCAGGGACGTGGCGGGCTTTCTTT; CDR3: CASSPNPGTWRAFF
J: TRBJ2-5; D: -; V: TRBV5-5; size: -; DNA: TGTGCCAGCAGCTGGGACTTCCTCGCGGAGACCCAGTACTTC; CDR3: CASSWDFLAETQYF
J: TRBJ1-6; D: -; V: TRBV10-2; size: -; DNA: TGCGCCAGCACTGAGGTCTCCTATAATTCACCCCTCCACTTT; CDR3: CASTEVSYNSPLHF
J: TRBJ1-5; D: -; V: TRBV21-1; size: -; DNA: TGTGCCAGCAGCTTTGCGGGACAGGGTCCACGTACGGATCAGCCCCAGCATTTT; CDR3: CASSFAGQGPRTDQPQHF
J: TRBJ2-1; D: -; V: TRBV18; size: -; DNA: TGTGCCAGCTCACCACGTGGGGTCTGGAATGAGCAGTTCTTC; CDR3: CASSPRGVWNEQFF
J: TRBJ2-4; D: -; V: TRBV2; size: -; DNA: TGTGCCAGTGGGGGTGTTGGGGATCTCATTCAGTACTTC; CDR3: CASGGVGDLIQYF
J: TRBJ1-6; D: TRBD1; V: TRBV2; size: few; DNA: TGTGCCAGCAGTCTTGACAGGGGTAATTCACCCCTCCACTTT; CDR3: CASSLDRGNSPLHF
J: TRBJ2-7; D: TRBD1; V: TRBV30; size: -; DNA: TGTGCCTGGACGGGCTCGGACAGGGGGGGGGTCGGGCAGTACTTC; CDR3: CAWTGSDRGGVGQYF
J: TRBJ2-2; D: TRBD1; V: TRBV7-9; size: -; DNA: TGTGCCAGCAGGCTAGACAGGGCGAACACCGGGGAGCTGTTTTTT; CDR3: CASRLDRANTGELFF
J: TRBJ1-2; D: -; V: TRBV18; size: few; DNA: TGTGCCAGCTCACCGGGACGGGAGGGCTATGGCTACACCTTC; CDR3: CASSPGREGYGYTF
J: TRBJ1-3; D: -; V: TRBV28; size: -; DNA: TGTGCCAGCAGTTGGACCAACACCATATATTTT; CDR3: CASSWTNTIYF
J: TRBJ2-2; D: -; V: TRBV4-3; size: -; DNA: TGCGCCAGCAGCCGTGACCCCCGGCAAGCCGGGGAGCTGTTTTTT; CDR3: CASSRDPRQAGELFF
J: TRBJ2-5; D: TRBD1; V: TRBV5-4; size: -; DNA: TGTGCCAGCAGCCCTACTACAGGGGGTCGAGAGACCCAGTACTTC; CDR3: CASSPTTGGRETQYF
J: TRBJ2-7; D: TRBD1; V: TRBV6-1; size: -; DNA: TGTGCCAGCAGTGCCGGGACAGGTCTCTCCTACGAGCAGTACTTC; CDR3: CASSAGTGLSYEQYF
J: TRBJ2-5; D: TRBD2; V: TRBV7-9; size: -; DNA: TGTGCCAGCAGCCCCTGGTCTAGCGGGTCTGAGACCCAGTACTTC; CDR3: CASSPWSSGSETQYF
J: TRBJ1-5; D: -; V: TRBV2; size: -; DNA: TGTGCCAGCAGTCCGCAATACAATCAGCCCCAGCATTTT; CDR3: CASSPQYNQPQHF
J: TRBJ1-4; D: -; V: TRBV29-1; size: -; DNA: TGCAGCGTTGGGGGGGGAGAAATTGAAAAACTGTTTTTT; CDR3: CSVGGGEIEKLFF
J: TRBJ1-1; D: -; V: TRBV6-5; size: -; DNA: TGTGCCAGCAGCCGCCACCGGGACTCACCCGAAGCTTTCTTT; CDR3: CASSRHRDSPEAFF
J: TRBJ2-5; D: -; V: TRBV5-6; size: -; DNA: TGTGCCAGCAGCTTTTTGGGGGGTGGATTGGAGACCCAGTACTTC; CDR3: CASSFLGGGLETQYF
J: TRBJ1-2; D: -; V: TRBV27; size: -; DNA: TGTGCCAGCACGGAAGTCGGGTCACTCGGCTACACCTTC; CDR3: CASTEVGSLGYTF
J: TRBJ1-3; D: -; V: TRBV9; size: -; DNA: TGTGCCAGCACCCCCCTAGAGAACCCCTACTCCTCTGGAAACACCATATATTTT; CDR3: CASTPLENPYSSGNTIYF
J: TRBJ2-1; D: -; V: TRBV18; size: -; DNA: TGTGCCAGCTCCCTCGCGCAGGGGGGGAATGAGCAGTTCTTC; CDR3: CASSLAQGGNEQFF
J: TRBJ2-7; D: TRBD1; V: TRBV19; size: -; DNA: TGTGCCAGTAACGACAGGGGGCATGAGAACGAGCAGTACTTC; CDR3: CASNDRGHENEQYF
J: TRBJ2-5; D: TRBD1; V: TRBV18; size: -; DNA: TGTGCCAGCTCACGGGACTCAGACAGGGGGCGGAGTAAGACCCAGTACTTC; CDR3: CASSRDSDRGRSKTQYF
J: TRBJ1-2; D: -; V: TRBV2; size: few; DNA: TGTGCCAGCAGTGAATGGGAGGGCGGCTACACCTTC; CDR3: CASSEWEGGYTF
J: TRBJ1-2; D: -; V: TRBV28; size: -; DNA: TGTGCCAGCAGTTTTTTGAAACTTGGGCAGGGGATCTATGGCTACACCTTC; CDR3: CASSFLKLGQGIYGYTF
J: TRBJ2-3; D: -; V: TRBV18; size: once; DNA: TGTGCCAGCTCACCACCGGGATTGTCAGATACGCAGTATTTT; CDR3: CASSPPGLSDTQYF
J: TRBJ2-1; D: TRBD1; V: TRBV6-1; size: -; DNA: TGTGCCAGCAGACGGGACAGTCGGCGCGATGAGCAGTTCTTC; CDR3: CASRRDSRRDEQFF
J: TRBJ2-7; D: -; V: TRBV16; size: -; DNA: TGTGCCAGCAGCCAGTTCCTCTCGCAGGGCTCCTACGAGCAGTACTTC; CDR3: CASSQFLSQGSYEQYF
J: TRBJ2-7; D: -; V: TRBV28; size: -; DNA: TGTGCCAGCCAAACAGGGAGTAAGGGGAACGAGCAGTACTTC; CDR3: CASQTGSKGNEQYF
J: TRBJ2-5; D: TRBD1; V: TRBV6-1; size: -; DNA: TGTGCCAGCAACTCGGACAGGGTTTATGAGACCCAGTACTTC; CDR3: CASNSDRVYETQYF
J: TRBJ2-1; D: -; V: TRBV7-7; size: -; DNA: TGTGCCAGCAGCCCCGTAGGCAATGAGCAGTTCTTC; CDR3: CASSPVGNEQFF
J: TRBJ1-5; D: -; V: TRBV5-1; size: few; DNA: TGCGCCAGCAGCTTGGGGGCACCAGATCAGCCCCAGCATTTT; CDR3: CASSLGAPDQPQHF
J: TRBJ2-7; D: TRBD1; V: TRBV18; size: -; DNA: TGTGCCAGCTCACCCTGGGGACAGTCCTACGAGCAGTACTTC; CDR3: CASSPWGQSYEQYF
J: TRBJ1-2; D: -; V: TRBV7-2; size: -; DNA: TGTGCCAGCAGCTTAGTCAGTGACTGGGGCTACACCTTC; CDR3: CASSLVSDWGYTF
J: TRBJ1-4; D: -; V: TRBV5-1; size: once; DNA: TGCGCCAGCAGCTTGTTGGCAGGGTCTCCTGAAAAACTGTTTTTT; CDR3: CASSLLAGSPEKLFF
J: TRBJ2-7; D: -; V: TRBV28; size: -; DNA: TGTGCCAGCAGTGTCAGGGTCTACGAGCAGTACTTC; CDR3: CASSVRVYEQYF
J: TRBJ2-1; D: -; V: TRBV10-2; size: -; DNA: TGCGCCAGCAGAGACACGGGGTACAATGAGCAGTTCTTC; CDR3: CASRDTGYNEQFF
J: TRBJ1-2; D: -; V: TRBV19; size: -; DNA: TGTGCCAGTAGTACCTATGACATTCCTTATGGCTACACCTTC; CDR3: CASSTYDIPYGYTF
J: TRBJ1-4; D: -; V: TRBV11-2; size: -; DNA: TGTGCCAGCAGCTTAGTCCCCCGGGCTGCAACTAATGAAAAACTGTTTTTT; CDR3: CASSLVPRAATNEKLFF
J: TRBJ2-3; D: -; V: TRBV15; size: -; DNA: TGTGCCACCGGACTGACAGATACGCAGTATTTT; CDR3: CATGLTDTQYF